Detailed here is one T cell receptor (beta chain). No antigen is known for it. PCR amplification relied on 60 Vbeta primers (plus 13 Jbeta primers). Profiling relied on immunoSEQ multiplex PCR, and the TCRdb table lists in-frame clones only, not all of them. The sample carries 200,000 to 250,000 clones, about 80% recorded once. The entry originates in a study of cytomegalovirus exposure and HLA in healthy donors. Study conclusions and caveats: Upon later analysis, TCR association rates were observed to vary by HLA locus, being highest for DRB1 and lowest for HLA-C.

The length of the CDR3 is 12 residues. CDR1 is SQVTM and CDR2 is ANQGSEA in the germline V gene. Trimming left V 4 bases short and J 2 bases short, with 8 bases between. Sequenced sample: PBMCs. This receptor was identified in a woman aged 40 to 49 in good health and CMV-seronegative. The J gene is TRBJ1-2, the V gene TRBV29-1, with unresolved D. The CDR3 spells CSVVAENYGYTF. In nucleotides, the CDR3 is TGCAGCGTTGTAGCGGAGAACTATGGCTACACCTTC.